The clone carrying this T cell receptor beta chain has a handful of counts. The target antigen is unknown. The V end was cut by 2 bases, the J end by 1 base, with 5 bases between. This CDR3 region has 13 residues. With the Oncomine TCR Beta short-read assay, DNA from cultured CD4+ T cells was sequenced. TCRdb recomputed calls from the PCR reads with MiXCR, one row per CDR3 protein. The data contain about 9,500 distinct CDR3 sequences, 48% of them singletons. Stated treatment: approximately 9-day PBMC culture with coronavirus spike peptide pools or control peptides (ViraFEST assay). Gathered ahead of the COVID-19 pandemic (2011-2018) were the CD4+ T cells of the unexposed donor. Days 3 and 7 saw half the medium replaced with fresh IL-2 medium. These data originate in a study of vaccination and CD4 T cells after COVID-19. The wider study: Overlapping spike peptides served as the stimulus for the cells. These peptides came from SARS-CoV-2 and from the common cold coronaviruses HCoV-NL63, HCoV-OC43 and HCoV-229E.

This sequence joins TRBV12-3 or TRBV12-4 and TRBJ1-1; D unresolved. The clonotype was recovered from a human donor in good health. Sequencing was done on a sample of CD4+ T cells from blood, cultured in vitro. The CDR3 DNA sequence: TGTGCCAGCAGTTTATGGGAGAACACTGAAGCTTTCTTT. Protein: CASSLWENTEAFF.